Described below is a single TCR beta chain sequence and its context. This clonotype was counted between two and nine times. What this receptor recognizes is not known. Per-nucleotide qualities are absent, and no much larger clonotype sits a single base away. This sample is part of a study of T cells in Graves' hyperthyroidism and ophthalmopathy (dated by TCRdb to between 2017 and 2020). In terms of the full investigation: Peripheral blood was sampled at the time of initial diagnosis, prior to any treatment. The paper reports TCR Vbeta CDR3 sequencing of 130 to 150 peripheral blood samples: over 40 ophthalmopathy, roughly 80 hyperthyroidism and some 17 progressor patients. The 90 or so discovery patients were randomly split 7:3 into training and test sets. To identify distinguishing TCR V-J signatures, a discovery cohort of around 100 patients was used, comprising under 45 with Graves' ophthalmopathy and some 60 with stable Graves' hyperthyroidism. The study also compared thyroid tissue and blood T-cell repertoires from roughly 6 Graves' hyperthyroidism patients. An independent validation cohort of around 19 hyperthyroidism patients and about 15 patients who later progressed to ophthalmopathy tested prospective prediction of ophthalmopathy. Following sampling, methimazole starting at 30 mg daily was given to hyperthyroidism patients, and high-dose intravenous methylprednisolone was given to ophthalmopathy patients.

General conclusions and limits of the study: During validation, the model predicted progression to ophthalmopathy a median of about 5.9 months ahead of onset, with almost 71% sensitivity and 72.22% specificity. Most expanded thyroid clonotypes (frequency above 0.001) were also detected in blood, a finding suggesting that blood repertoires may reflect thyroid immune responses. A model built on a 13 V-J signature distinguished ophthalmopathy from stable hyperthyroidism, reaching about 89% sensitivity and approximately 83% specificity in cross-validation and 80%/75% in testing. No statistical method was used to set the sample size in advance, and investigators knew the group allocation.

CDR1 is given as MNHEY and CDR2 as SVGAGI, both from the germline V gene. The CDR3 sequence holds 15 residues, the cysteine and phenylalanine included. Of all the DNA, just the CDR3 is kept, 45 bases in frame from base 1. Relative to germline, V is 2 bases shorter and J is 0 bases shorter, with 9 bases between their ends. TCR beta CDR3 regions were amplified from RNA transcripts. The first round of RT-PCR for the TCR CDR3 was performed with the HTBI primer set and the Qiagen OneStep RT-PCR kit. Libraries were constructed in a second round of multiplex PCR, after which size selection and purification were carried out. Libraries were sequenced paired-end with 100 bp reads on an Illumina HiSeq2000. The paper's data handling went like this. SOAPnuke was used to process the raw data, throwing out any read that contained adapters or uncalled bases, had a mean Phred below 15, or lacked an exact constant-primer or identifier match. High-quality paired reads were merged using COPE v1.2.5, and each unique nucleotide sequence was defined as a clonotype. MiTCR v1.1 was used to align the clonotypes against IMGT TRBV, TRBD and TRBJ reference segments. Analysis was restricted to V-J combinations with a frequency above 0.0001, which covered over 98% of repertoires. A TCS score was defined as the ratio between F50 (clonal expansion) and ExV (chaos), using BLOSUM62-based TCRdist between CDR3 peptides within each V-J. Welch's t-statistics and random forest reduced roughly 500 V-J features to 10 to 15, which were used in a naive Bayes classifier (R e1071). TCRdb trimmed the raw reads at Q25, called clones with MiXCR and kept productive beta chains. For every CDR3 protein sequence, its rows merge into one entry that carries the most common genes and DNA. Here the V and J calls rest on TCRdb's processing, not on the authors' analysis. The sample yields fewer than 600,000 distinct CDR3 sequences; 11% to 15% were counted once. The ten top clones hold 11% to 15% of the sample.

Stable Graves' hyperthyroidism was defined as no progression to ophthalmopathy during 18 months of follow-up. Hyperthyroidism patients were aged 18 to 65 years and newly diagnosed, with disease duration of less than 2 months. The study excluded patients with uncontrolled infections, other autoimmune diseases, pregnancy or lactation. Clinical symptoms, serum thyroxine and TRAb, thyroid ultrasound, and orbital computed tomography formed the basis for the diagnoses. PBMCs were isolated from about 9.2 ml of fresh peripheral blood by Ficoll-Paque density gradient centrifugation. Total RNA was extracted using Trizol reagent, and RNA quality was assessed on an Agilent 2100 Bioanalyzer.

The clonotype comes from a woman aged 35 to 49 with Graves' hyperthyroidism. The chain is made from TRBV6-5 and TRBJ2-3, with TRBD2 as a weak D call on 6 bases. The sequenced sample was blood. At the DNA level, the sequence is TGTGCCAGCAGTTACCCGAGCGGGAGCACAGATACGCAGTATTTT. Its product reads: CASSYPSGSTDTQYF.